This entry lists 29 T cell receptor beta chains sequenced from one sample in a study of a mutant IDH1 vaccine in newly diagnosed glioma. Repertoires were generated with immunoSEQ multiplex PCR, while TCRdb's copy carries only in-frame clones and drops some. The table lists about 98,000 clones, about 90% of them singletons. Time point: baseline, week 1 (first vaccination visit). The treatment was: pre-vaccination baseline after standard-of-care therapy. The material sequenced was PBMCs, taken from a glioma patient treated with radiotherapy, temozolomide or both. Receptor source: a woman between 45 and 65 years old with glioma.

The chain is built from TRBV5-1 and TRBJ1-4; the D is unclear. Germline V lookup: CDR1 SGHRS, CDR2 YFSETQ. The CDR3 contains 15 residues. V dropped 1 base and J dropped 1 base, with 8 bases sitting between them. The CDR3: CASSLSGGTNEKLFF. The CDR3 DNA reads TGCGCCAGCAGCTTGTCAGGAGGAACTAATGAAAAACTGTTTTTT.

CDR3 nucleotides: TGTGCCAGCAGCGAAGGGGTCTATCCCCCCTACAATGAGCAGTTCTTC. This encodes CASSEGVYPPYNEQFF. The chain has TRBV11-2 and TRBJ2-1, with a weak D call TRBD1 (5 bases). Looked up from germline, CDR1 is SGHAT and CDR2 is FQNNGV. V shed 5 bases and J shed 2 bases, with 16 bases lying between them. The CDR3 is 16 residues long.

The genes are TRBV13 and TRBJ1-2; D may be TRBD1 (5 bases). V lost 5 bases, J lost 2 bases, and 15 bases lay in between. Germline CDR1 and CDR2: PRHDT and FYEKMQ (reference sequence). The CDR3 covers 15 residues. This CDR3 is CASSPPQGGNYGYTF. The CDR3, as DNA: TGTGCCAGCAGCCCCCCGCAGGGAGGGAACTATGGCTACACCTTC.

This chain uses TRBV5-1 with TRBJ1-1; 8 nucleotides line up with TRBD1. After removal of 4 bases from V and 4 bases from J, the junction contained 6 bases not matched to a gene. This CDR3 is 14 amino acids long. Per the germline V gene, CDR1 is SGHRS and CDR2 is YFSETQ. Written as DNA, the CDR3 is TGCGCCAGCAGCACCGACGACAGGGGCACTGAAGCTTTCTTT. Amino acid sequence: CASSTDDRGTEAFF.

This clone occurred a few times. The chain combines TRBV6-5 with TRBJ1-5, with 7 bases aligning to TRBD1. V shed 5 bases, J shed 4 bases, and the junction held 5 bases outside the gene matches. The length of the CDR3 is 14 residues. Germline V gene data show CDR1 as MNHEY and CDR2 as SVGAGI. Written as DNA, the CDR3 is TGTGCCAGCAGTCCCCGGGACAGTAATCAGCCCCAGCATTTT. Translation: CASSPRDSNQPQHF.

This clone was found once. CDR3 residues: CASSASGYEQYF. The CDR3 bases are TGTGCCAGCAGTGCTAGCGGGTACGAGCAGTACTTC. This chain links TRBV2 with TRBJ2-7, with TRBD2 matching 8 bases. CDR1 and CDR2 (germline): SNHLY, FYNNEI. The CDR3 contains 12 residues. J was trimmed by 4 bases and V by 4 bases; bases with no gene match: 0.

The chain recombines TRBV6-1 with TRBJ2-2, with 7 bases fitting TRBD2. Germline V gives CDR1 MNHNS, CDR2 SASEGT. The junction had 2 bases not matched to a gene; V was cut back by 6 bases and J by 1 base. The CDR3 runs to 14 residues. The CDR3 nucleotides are TGTGCCAGCAGGCTAGCGGAGAACACCGGGGAGCTGTTTTTT. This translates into CASRLAENTGELFF.

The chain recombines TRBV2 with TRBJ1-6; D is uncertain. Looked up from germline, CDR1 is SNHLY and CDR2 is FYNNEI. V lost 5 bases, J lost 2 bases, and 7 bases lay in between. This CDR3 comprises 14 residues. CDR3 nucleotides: TGTGCCAGCAGTAGTCCCGCCTATAATTCACCCCTCCACTTT. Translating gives CASSSPAYNSPLHF.

CDR3 in DNA: TGTGCCAGTAGTATCGGCCGGCCTATGAACACTGAAGCTTTCTTT. It is translated as CASSIGRPMNTEAFF. The V call is TRBV19, the J call TRBJ1-1; D remains ambiguous. The CDR3 sequence is 15 residues long. CDR1 LNHDA and CDR2 SQIVND come from the germline V gene (reference sequence). Trimming cost V 3 bases and J 0 bases, with 11 bases left between them.

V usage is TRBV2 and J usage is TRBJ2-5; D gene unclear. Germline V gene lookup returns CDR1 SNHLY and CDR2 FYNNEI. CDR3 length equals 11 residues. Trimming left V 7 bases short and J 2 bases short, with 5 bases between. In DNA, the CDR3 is TGTGCCAGCATGCTACAAGAGACCCAGTACTTC. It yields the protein CASMLQETQYF.

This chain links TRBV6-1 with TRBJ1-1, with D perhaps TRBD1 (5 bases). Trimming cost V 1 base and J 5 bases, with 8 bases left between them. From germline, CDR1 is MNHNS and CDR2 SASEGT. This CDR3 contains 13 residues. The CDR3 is CASSEERGTEAFF. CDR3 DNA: TGTGCCAGCAGTGAAGAGCGGGGGACTGAAGCTTTCTTT.

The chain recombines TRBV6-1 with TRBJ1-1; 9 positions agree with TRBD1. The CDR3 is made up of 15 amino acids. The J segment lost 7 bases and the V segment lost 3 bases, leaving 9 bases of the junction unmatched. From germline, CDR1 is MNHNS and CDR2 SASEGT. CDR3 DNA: TGTGCCAGCAGTGATTCTGGACAGGGGCTAGGTGAAGCTTTCTTT. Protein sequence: CASSDSGQGLGEAFF.

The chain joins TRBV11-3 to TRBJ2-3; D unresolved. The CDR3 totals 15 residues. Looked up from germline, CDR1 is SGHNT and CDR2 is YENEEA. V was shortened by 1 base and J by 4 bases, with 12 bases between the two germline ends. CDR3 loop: CASSLGWKGPDTQYF. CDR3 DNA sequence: TGTGCCAGCAGCTTAGGGTGGAAAGGTCCAGATACGCAGTATTTT.

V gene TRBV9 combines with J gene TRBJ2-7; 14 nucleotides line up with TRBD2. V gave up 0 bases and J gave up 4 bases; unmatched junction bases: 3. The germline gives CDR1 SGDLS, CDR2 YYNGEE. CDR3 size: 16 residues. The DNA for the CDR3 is TGTGCCAGCAGCGTAGGTGGGACTAGCGGGAGTTACGAGCAGTACTTC. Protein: CASSVGGTSGSYEQYF. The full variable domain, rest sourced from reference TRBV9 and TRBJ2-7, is DSGVTQTPKHLITATGQRVTLRCSPRSGDLSVYWYQQSLDQGLQFLIQYYNGEERAKGNILERFSAQQFPDLHSELNLSSLELGDSALYFCASSVGGTSGSYEQYFGPGTRLTVT.

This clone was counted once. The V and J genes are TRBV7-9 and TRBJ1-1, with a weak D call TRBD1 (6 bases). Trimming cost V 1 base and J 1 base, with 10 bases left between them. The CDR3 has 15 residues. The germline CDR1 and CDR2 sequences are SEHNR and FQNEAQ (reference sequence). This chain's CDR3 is CASSLDRARNTEAFF. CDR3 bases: TGTGCCAGCAGCTTAGACAGGGCGCGGAACACTGAAGCTTTCTTT.

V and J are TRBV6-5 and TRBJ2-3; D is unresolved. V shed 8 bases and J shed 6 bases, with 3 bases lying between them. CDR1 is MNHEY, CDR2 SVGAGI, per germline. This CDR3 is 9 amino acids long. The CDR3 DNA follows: TGTGCCAGCGGGGATACGCAGTATTTT. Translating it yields CASGDTQYF.

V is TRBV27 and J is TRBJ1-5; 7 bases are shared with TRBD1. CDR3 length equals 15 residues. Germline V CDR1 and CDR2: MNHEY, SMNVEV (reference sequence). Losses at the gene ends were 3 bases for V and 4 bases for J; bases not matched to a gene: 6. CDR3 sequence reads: CASSFRAGGNQPQHF. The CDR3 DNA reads TGTGCCAGCAGTTTCCGCGCAGGGGGTAATCAGCCCCAGCATTTT.

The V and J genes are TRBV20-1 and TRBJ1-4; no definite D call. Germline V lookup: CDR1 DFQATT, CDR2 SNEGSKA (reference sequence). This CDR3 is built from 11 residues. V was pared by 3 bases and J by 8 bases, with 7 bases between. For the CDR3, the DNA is TGCAGTGCTAGCGGTGGGGAAAAACTGTTTTTT. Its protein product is CSASGGEKLFF.

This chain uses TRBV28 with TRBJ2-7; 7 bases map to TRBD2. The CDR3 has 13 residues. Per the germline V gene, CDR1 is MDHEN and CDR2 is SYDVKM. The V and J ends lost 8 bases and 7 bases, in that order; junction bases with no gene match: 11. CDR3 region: CASWTSLAREQYF. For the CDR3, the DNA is TGTGCCAGCTGGACTAGTCTAGCTCGGGAGCAGTACTTC. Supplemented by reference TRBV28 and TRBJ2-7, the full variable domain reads DVKVTQSSRYLVKRTGEKVFLECVQDMDHENMFWYRQDPGLGLRLIYFSYDVKMKEKGDIPEGYSVSREKKERFSLILESASTNQTSMYLCASWTSLAREQYFGPGTRLTVT.

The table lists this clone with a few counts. CDR3 amino acids: CAWSVGGEAFF. The CDR3 bases are TGTGCCTGGAGCGTGGGGGGTGAAGCTTTCTTT. The V and J genes are TRBV30 and TRBJ1-1, with a weak D call TRBD1 (5 bases). CDR1 and CDR2 (germline): GTSNPN, SVGIG (reference sequence). Trimming removed 3 bases at V and 7 bases at J, with 9 bases between. The CDR3 is made up of 11 amino acids.

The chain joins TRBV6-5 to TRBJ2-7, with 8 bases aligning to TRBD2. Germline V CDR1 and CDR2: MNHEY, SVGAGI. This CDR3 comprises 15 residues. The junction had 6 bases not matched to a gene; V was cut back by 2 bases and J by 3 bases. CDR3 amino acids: CASSYPVAGIYEQYF. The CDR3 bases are TGTGCCAGCAGTTACCCGGTAGCGGGAATCTACGAGCAGTACTTC.

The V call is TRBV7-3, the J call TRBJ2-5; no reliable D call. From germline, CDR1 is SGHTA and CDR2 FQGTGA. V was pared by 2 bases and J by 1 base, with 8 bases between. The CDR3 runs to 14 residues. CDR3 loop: CASSLGPRQETQYF. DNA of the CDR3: TGTGCCAGCAGCTTAGGCCCGCGCCAAGAGACCCAGTACTTC.

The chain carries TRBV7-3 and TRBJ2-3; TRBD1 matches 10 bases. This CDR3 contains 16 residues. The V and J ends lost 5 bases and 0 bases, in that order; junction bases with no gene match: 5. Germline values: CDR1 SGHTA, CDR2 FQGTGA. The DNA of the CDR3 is TGTGCCAGCAGCAGGGGGACAGGGGCTAGCACAGATACGCAGTATTTT. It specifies CASSRGTGASTDTQYF.

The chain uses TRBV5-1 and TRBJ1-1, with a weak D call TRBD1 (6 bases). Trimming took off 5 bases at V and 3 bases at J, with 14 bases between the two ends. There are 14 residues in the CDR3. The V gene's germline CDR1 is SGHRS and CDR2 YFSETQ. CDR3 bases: TGCGCCAGCAGAAGACAGGCGATGGACACTGAAGCTTTCTTT. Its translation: CASRRQAMDTEAFF.

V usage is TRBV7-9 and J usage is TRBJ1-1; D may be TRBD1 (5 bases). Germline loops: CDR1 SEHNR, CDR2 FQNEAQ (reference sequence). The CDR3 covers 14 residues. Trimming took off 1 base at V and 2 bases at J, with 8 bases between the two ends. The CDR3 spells CASSLDQGNTEAFF. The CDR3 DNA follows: TGTGCCAGCAGCTTAGACCAGGGTAACACTGAAGCTTTCTTT.

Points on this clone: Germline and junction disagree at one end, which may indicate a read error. Here the CDR3 reads CASSFGETYEQYF. The CDR3 DNA follows: TGTGCTAGCAGCTTCGGTGAGACCTACGAGCAGTACTTC. J is TRBJ2-7 and V is TRBV7-7, with D hard to call. CDR1 is SSHAT and CDR2 is FNYEAQ in the germline V gene (reference sequence). The CDR3 is made up of 13 amino acids. The full variable domain, rest sourced from reference TRBV7-7 and TRBJ2-7, is GAGVSQSPRYKVTKRGQDVTLRCDPISSHATLYWYQQALGQGPEFLTYFNYEAQPDKSGLPSDRFSAERPEGSISTLTIQRTEQRDSAMYRCASSFGETYEQYFGPGTRLTVT.

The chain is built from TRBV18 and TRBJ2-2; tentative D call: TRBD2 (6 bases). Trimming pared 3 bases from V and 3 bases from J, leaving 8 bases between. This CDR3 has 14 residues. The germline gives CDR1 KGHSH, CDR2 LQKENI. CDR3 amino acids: CASSPRRDTGELFF. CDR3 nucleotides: TGTGCCAGCTCACCCCGGAGGGACACCGGGGAGCTGTTTTTT.

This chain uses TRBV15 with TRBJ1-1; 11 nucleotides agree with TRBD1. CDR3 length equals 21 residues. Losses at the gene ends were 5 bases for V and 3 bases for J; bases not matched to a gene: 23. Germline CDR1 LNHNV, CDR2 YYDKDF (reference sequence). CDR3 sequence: CATSGRTGGMSQRFGDTEAFF. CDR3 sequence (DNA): TGTGCCACCAGCGGAAGGACAGGGGGCATGTCTCAACGGTTTGGGGACACTGAAGCTTTCTTT.

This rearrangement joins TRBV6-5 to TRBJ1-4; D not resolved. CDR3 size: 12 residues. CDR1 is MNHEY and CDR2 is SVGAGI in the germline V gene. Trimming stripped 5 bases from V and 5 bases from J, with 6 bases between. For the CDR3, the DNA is TGTGCCAGCAGTGAGCCGAATGAAAAACTGTTTTTT. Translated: CASSEPNEKLFF.